This note documents a single TCR beta chain sequence. Its antigen target is currently unknown. No clone much larger than this one lies a single base away; base qualities are absent. This entry comes from a study of glioma-infiltrating T cells after dendritic cell vaccination (dated by TCRdb to the mid-2010s). Some background on the complete study: Of the approximately 15 glioblastoma patients in the cohort, all drawn from Phase I and II dendritic cell vaccination trials, 9 were newly diagnosed and 6 had recurrent disease. Each patient got three intradermal injections of the dendritic cell vaccine, spaced at biweekly intervals, in the arm below the axilla. In glioblastoma patients vaccinated with dendritic cells, deep sequencing of TCR beta CDR3 regions served to measure tumor-infiltrating lymphocyte content and to compare repertoires between tumor and blood. The vaccine consisted of monocyte-derived dendritic cells cultured approximately seven days with IL-4 and GM-CSF, then pulsed overnight with autologous tumor lysate. Patients received autologous tumor lysate-pulsed dendritic cell vaccination between about 2002 and 2013. TCR sequencing metrics, including TIL content and tumor-blood repertoire overlap, were correlated with survival after dendritic cell vaccination.

Trimming removed 3 bases from V and 6 bases from J; the gene matches leave 10 bases unexplained. The CDR3 measures 15 amino acids from cysteine to phenylalanine. The kept DNA is CDR3 alone, 45 bases in frame from the first base. From the germline V gene (reference sequence), CDR1 is SGHKS and CDR2 is YYEKEE. The immunoSEQ assay amplified TCRB CDR3 regions from around 2.1 micrograms of genomic DNA, or from all available DNA when less than that amount was available. Multiplex PCR used 60 forward primers for TCR V beta segments and 13 reverse primers for J beta segments. Synthetic control templates were spiked into each sample at limiting dilution to estimate reads per starting template. Reads of 87 bp were generated by sequencing on the Illumina HiSeq System. On the study's bioinformatics: PCR and sequencing errors were removed by merging closely related sequences with a nearest neighbor algorithm. TCR overlap was defined as the percentage of unique tumor TCR beta sequences that were also found in the peripheral blood of the same patient. TCRdb took over this immuneACCESS table, retaining in-frame rearrangements with V and J assigned. Such tables are incomplete; in checked studies, under half of the missing clones stem from an unresolved V gene, and the remainder is unexplained. The V and J calls and clone size were taken over from that table, and D and trimming were inferred from the DNA. The sample yields some 60,000 clones; around 85% were counted once. The ten largest account for around 16% of the sample.

This specimen's time point label, per the study, means: after dendritic cell vaccination, including at tumor progression/relapse. Patients were selected for having adequate residual fresh-frozen tumor tissue and more than two years of available survival data. None of the glioblastoma patients carried an isocitrate dehydrogenase mutation, although molecular status otherwise varied. PBMC collection took place before vaccination, two weeks after the third vaccination, and at tumor progression if progression occurred. The Qiagen DNeasy Blood extraction Kit was used to extract genomic DNA. The full study reports these points: No direct relationship between TCR clonality and survival was found, suggesting that a diverse polyclonal response may matter. The TCR overlap response model with three groups was called speculative and said to need prospective validation. After dendritic cell vaccination, a higher estimated pretreatment TIL content predicted longer time to progression and longer overall survival. The cohort was small and heterogeneous, with few patients having full blood and tumor sets and even fewer initial-recurrent tumor pairs.

The chain links TRBV5-5 with TRBJ1-2; TRBD1 fits 8 bases in the junction. The source material was blood, sampled after dendritic cell vaccination. This TCR derives from a human donor with glioblastoma. The CDR3 reads CASSYQGQGSDGYTF. The nucleotide sequence is TGTGCCAGCAGCTACCAAGGACAGGGTAGCGATGGCTACACCTTC.